This T cell receptor beta chain was sequenced for a study of blood T cells in healthy people across ages. Notes on the study in general: The diversity estimates, figures obtained from one million T cells, were considered underestimates.

The use of a sample-barcoded 5' primer and a J-beta primer mix characterized a second PCR of about 7 to 12 cycles. From the 5' RACE reads, TCRdb called clonotypes with MiXCR, one entry per CDR3 protein. The data hold about 1.4 million distinct CDR3 sequences, with 45% to 70% observed a single time. The CDR3 sequence is 15 residues long. V was pared by 0 bases and J by 4 bases, with 9 bases between. The germline gives CDR1 LGHNA, CDR2 YSLEER. Note on this clonotype: No antigen is known for it.

The sequenced sample consisted of blood. The V call is TRBV4-3, the J call TRBJ2-2, with D possibly TRBD1 on 5 matching bases. The sequence was collected from a man aged 18 to 29 in good health. CDR3 nucleotide sequence: TGCGCCAGCAGCCAAGAAAGGGGTTCCACCGGGGAGCTGTTTTTT. As protein: CASSQERGSTGELFF.